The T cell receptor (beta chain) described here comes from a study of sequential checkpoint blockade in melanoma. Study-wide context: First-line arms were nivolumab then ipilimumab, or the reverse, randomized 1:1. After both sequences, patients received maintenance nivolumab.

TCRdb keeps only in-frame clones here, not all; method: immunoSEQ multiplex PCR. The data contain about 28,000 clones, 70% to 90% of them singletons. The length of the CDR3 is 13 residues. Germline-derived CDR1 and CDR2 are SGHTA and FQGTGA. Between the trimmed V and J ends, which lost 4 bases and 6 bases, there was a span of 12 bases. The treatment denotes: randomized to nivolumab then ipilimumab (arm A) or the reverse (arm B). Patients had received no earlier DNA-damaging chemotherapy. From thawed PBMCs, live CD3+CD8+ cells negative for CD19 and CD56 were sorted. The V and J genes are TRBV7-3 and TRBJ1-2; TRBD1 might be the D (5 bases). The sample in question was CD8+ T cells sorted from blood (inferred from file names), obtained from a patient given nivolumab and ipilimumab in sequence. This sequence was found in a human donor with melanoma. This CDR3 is CASSSGSSDGYTF. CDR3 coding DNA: TGTGCCAGCAGCTCAGGGTCTTCGGATGGCTACACCTTC.